Listed here is a single T cell receptor (beta chain). The antigen remains undetermined. The length of the CDR3 is 16 residues. In germline, CDR1 is SGDLS, CDR2 YYNGEE. V lost 0 bases and J 5 bases, leaving 17 bases between the germline ends. This sample was taken from a study of Ad26.COV2.S vaccination and SARS-CoV-2 variants. Study context: Donor was in the COV1001 Ad26.COV2.S trial arm.

Sequenced by immunoSEQ multiplex PCR; TCRdb stores in-frame clones only, minus some. The sample has hundreds of thousands of clones, roughly 90% seen once. Study observations and caveats: Placebo recipients had lower spike-specific TCR breadth than vaccine recipients. In vaccinated individuals, spike-specific CD8+ and CD4+ T cell responses reportedly displayed substantial breadth.

Regarding treatment: 15 to 20 received Ad26.COV2.S at low or high dose, single or two shots; about 5 received placebo; per-sample allocation not given. The samples were gathered on day 63 after the first injection of vaccine or placebo. An Ad26 vector was used to express Wuhan-strain SARS-CoV-2 spike as the vaccine. The origin of this receptor is a person aged 18-65 years who received the Ad26.COV2.S COVID-19 vaccine or a placebo. The starting material was peripheral blood, obtained in a trial of Ad26.COV2.S vaccine versus placebo. The chain is built from TRBV9 and TRBJ1-2, with D hard to call. The CDR3 region has the DNA TGTGCCAGCAGCGTAGCAGTCGGCCAGTTAAAGTATGGCTACACCTTC. Its translation is CASSVAVGQLKYGYTF. Looking up the rest from reference TRBV9 and TRBJ1-2 gives the full variable domain: DSGVTQTPKHLITATGQRVTLRCSPRSGDLSVYWYQQSLDQGLQFLIQYYNGEERAKGNILERFSAQQFPDLHSELNLSSLELGDSALYFCASSVAVGQLKYGYTFGSGTRLTVV.